The 8 T cell receptor beta chains below come from one sample, sequenced in a study of PD-1 blockade in classical Hodgkin lymphoma. Sample time point: newly diagnosed, previously untreated cHL patient sample. CD4+ T cells were purified from thawed PBMCs by magnetic negative selection. Some clones are missing from TCRdb's copy, which holds only in-frame ones; the method was immunoSEQ multiplex PCR. The sample yields about 22,000 clones, 89% seen once. Specimen: CD4+ T cells from blood. The source of these receptors is a human donor with classical Hodgkin lymphoma.

The chain has TRBV19 and TRBJ2-6; the D call may be TRBD1 or TRBD2 (5 bases each). Deletions cut 3 bases from V and 0 bases from J, with 12 bases between. The CDR3 loop spans 17 amino acids. Per the germline V gene, CDR1 is LNHDA and CDR2 is SQIVND (reference sequence). The CDR3 here is CASSIQGPHSGANVLTF. CDR3 in DNA: TGTGCCAGTAGTATTCAGGGACCCCACTCTGGGGCCAACGTCCTGACTTTC.

This chain links TRBV19 with TRBJ1-3; D is uncertain. The CDR3 runs 14 residues. V was clipped by 7 bases and J by 0 bases, with 10 bases between them. CDR1 and CDR2 (germline): LNHDA, SQIVND (reference sequence). CDR3 DNA: TGTGCCAGTAATAGGGAGAGCTCTGGAAACACCATATATTTT. As protein: CASNRESSGNTIYF.

V gene TRBV10-2 combines with J gene TRBJ1-6, with 8 nucleotides matching TRBD1. The CDR3 sequence is 14 residues long. Per the germline V gene, CDR1 is WSHSY and CDR2 is SAAADI. Trimming cost V 6 bases and J 5 bases; bases outside gene matches: 3. This CDR3 is CASRGQGHNSPLHF. The CDR3 nucleotides read TGCGCCAGCAGAGGACAGGGACATAATTCACCCCTCCACTTT.

V and J are TRBV29-1 and TRBJ2-7, with 8 bases fitting TRBD2. CDR1 SQVTM and CDR2 ANQGSEA come from the germline V gene. The CDR3 covers 15 residues. The J segment lost 6 bases and the V segment lost 6 bases, leaving 16 bases of the junction unmatched. CDR3 loop: CSVGRAGGFGAEQYF. CDR3 DNA sequence: TGCAGCGTCGGTCGGGCGGGAGGTTTTGGGGCCGAGCAGTACTTC.

The J gene is TRBJ2-1, the V gene TRBV6-5, with a weak D call TRBD1 (5 bases). CDR1 is MNHEY, CDR2 SVGAGI, per germline. The CDR3 is 11 amino acids. The V end lost 5 bases, the J end lost 7 bases, and 6 bases lay between the germline ends. CDR3 DNA sequence: TGTGCCAGCAGTAGACAGAATGAGCAGTTCTTC. Amino acid sequence: CASSRQNEQFF.

V gene TRBV5-6 combines with J gene TRBJ2-7, with D perhaps matching TRBD1 (6 bases). The CDR3 is 14 residues long. V was pared by 2 bases and J by 4 bases, with 13 bases between. Germline CDR1 reads SGHDT; CDR2 reads YYEEEE. The CDR3 here is CASSLSGTPYEQYF. CDR3 nucleotide sequence: TGTGCCAGCAGCTTATCCGGGACACCTTACGAGCAGTACTTC. Variable domain in full (rest from reference TRBV5-6 and TRBJ2-7): DAGVTQSPTHLIKTRGQQVTLRCSPKSGHDTVSWYQQALGQGPQFIFQYYEEEERQRGNFPDRFSGHQFPNYSSELNVNALLLGDSALYLCASSLSGTPYEQYFGPGTRLTVT.

V is TRBV7-2 and J is TRBJ1-1; D not resolved. Trimming took 4 bases from V and 4 from J, leaving 10 bases between them. Per the germline V gene, CDR1 is SGHTA and CDR2 is FQGNSA. There are 13 residues in the CDR3. The CDR3 bases are TGTGCCAGCAGCTCCCCTGCAGGCACTGAAGCTTTCTTT. Protein sequence: CASSSPAGTEAFF.

The chain is built from TRBV7-9 and TRBJ1-6; D is ambiguous. CDR3 size: 14 residues. CDR1 SEHNR and CDR2 FQNEAQ come from the germline V gene (reference sequence). V was cut by 2 bases and J by 5 bases, with 7 bases left in between. The CDR3 DNA reads TGTGCCAGCAGCTTAACCGAGAATAATTCACCCCTCCACTTT. Residues: CASSLTENNSPLHF.